This T cell receptor beta chain was recorded in a study of T and B cells in COVID-19 patients. From blood, about 240-500 ng of genomic DNA served as TRB template. Multiplex PCR with BIOMED2 TRB-A/B primer pools amplified TRB rearrangements. A single record per CDR3 protein comes from TCRdb applying MiXCR to the multiplex PCR reads. The sample gives approximately 11,000 distinct CDR3 sequences, approximately 35% of which show up once; about 18% is in the top ten. The CDR3 covers 13 residues. CDR1 is SGHRS, CDR2 YFSETQ, per germline. The V end lost 0 bases, the J end lost 1 base, and 4 bases lay between the germline ends.

The receptor's source is a human donor with active COVID-19. The source material was blood. The rearrangement joins TRBV5-1 to TRBJ1-1; unclear D gene. This chain's CDR3 is CASSLGTNTEAFF. In DNA, the CDR3 is TGCGCCAGCAGCTTGGGGACGAACACTGAAGCTTTCTTT.